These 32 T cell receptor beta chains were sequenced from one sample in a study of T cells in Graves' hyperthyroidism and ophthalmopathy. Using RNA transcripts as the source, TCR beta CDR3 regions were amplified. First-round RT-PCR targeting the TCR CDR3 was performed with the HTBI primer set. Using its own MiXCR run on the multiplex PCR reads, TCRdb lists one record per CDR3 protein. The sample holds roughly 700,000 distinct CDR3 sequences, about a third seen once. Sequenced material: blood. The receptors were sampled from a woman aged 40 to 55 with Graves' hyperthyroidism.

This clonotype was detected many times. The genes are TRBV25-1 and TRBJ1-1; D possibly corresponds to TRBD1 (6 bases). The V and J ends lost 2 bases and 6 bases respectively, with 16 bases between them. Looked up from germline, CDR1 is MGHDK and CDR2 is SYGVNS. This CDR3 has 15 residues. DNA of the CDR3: TGTGCCAGCAGTGAAGGGTACAGGGATTCATCTGAAGCTTTCTTT. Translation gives CASSEGYRDSSEAFF.

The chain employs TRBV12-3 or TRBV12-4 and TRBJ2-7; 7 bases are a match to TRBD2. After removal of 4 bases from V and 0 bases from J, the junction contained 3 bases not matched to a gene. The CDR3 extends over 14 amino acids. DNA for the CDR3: TGTGCCAGCAGTTGGGGCGGGAGCTCCTACGAGCAGTACTTC. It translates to CASSWGGSSYEQYF.

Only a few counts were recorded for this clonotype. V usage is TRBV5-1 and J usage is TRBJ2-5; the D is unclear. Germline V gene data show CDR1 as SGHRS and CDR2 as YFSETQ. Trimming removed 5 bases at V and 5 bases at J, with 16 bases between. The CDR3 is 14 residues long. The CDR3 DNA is TGCGCCAGCAGTAAAGACGGACGGCGCGAGACCCAGTACTTC. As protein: CASSKDGRRETQYF.

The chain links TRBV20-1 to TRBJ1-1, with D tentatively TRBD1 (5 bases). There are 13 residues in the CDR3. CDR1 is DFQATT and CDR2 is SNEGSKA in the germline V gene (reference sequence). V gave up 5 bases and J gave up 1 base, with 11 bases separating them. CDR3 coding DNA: TGCAGTGCTCCCGTCGGGGGGAACACTGAAGCTTTCTTT. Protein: CSAPVGGNTEAFF.

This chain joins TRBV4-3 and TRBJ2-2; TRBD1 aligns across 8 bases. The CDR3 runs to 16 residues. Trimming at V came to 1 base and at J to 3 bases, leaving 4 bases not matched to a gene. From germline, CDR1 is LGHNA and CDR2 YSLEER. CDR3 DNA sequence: TGCGCCAGCAGCCAAGGACAGGGGCGTTACACCGGGGAGCTGTTTTTT. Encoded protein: CASSQGQGRYTGELFF.

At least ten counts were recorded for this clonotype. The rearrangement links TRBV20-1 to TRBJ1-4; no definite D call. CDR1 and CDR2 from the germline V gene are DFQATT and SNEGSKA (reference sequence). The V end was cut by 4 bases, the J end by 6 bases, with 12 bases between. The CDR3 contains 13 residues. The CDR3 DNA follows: TGCAGTGCTATATCCGGGGAGGATGAAAAACTGTTTTTT. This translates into CSAISGEDEKLFF.

The CDR3 nucleotides are TGTGCCAGCAGCTTGATGGGCGACGGGGAGCTGTTTTTT. Amino acid sequence: CASSLMGDGELFF. The genes are TRBV7-3 and TRBJ2-2, with D unresolved. Germline V gene data show CDR1 as SGHTA and CDR2 as FQGTGA. The V and J ends lost 3 bases and 7 bases respectively, with 9 bases between them. The CDR3 runs 13 residues.

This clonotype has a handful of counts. As DNA, the CDR3 is TGTGCCAGCATTGAACAGGGCACTAATGAAAAACTGTTTTTT. Protein product: CASIEQGTNEKLFF. V and J are TRBV11-2 and TRBJ1-4, with D possibly being TRBD1 (6 bases). Trimming took off 7 bases at V and 2 bases at J, with 11 bases between the two ends. Germline CDR1 is SGHAT and CDR2 is FQNNGV. The CDR3 is 14 residues long.

CDR3 DNA sequence: TGTGCCAGCTCCGGGACTAGCGGGGGGGCCGCTAGGCAGTACTTC. Amino acids: CASSGTSGGAARQYF. J is TRBJ2-7 and V is TRBV19; 16 nucleotides agree with TRBD2. Trimming at V came to 9 bases and at J to 9 bases, leaving 11 bases not matched to a gene. Germline CDR1 and CDR2: LNHDA and SQIVND (reference sequence). This CDR3 comprises 15 residues. The complete variable domain, with remaining parts taken from reference TRBV19 and TRBJ2-7, reads DGGITQSPKYLFRKEGQNVTLSCEQNLNHDAMYWYRQDPGQGLRLIYYSQIVNDFQKGDIAEGYSVSREKKESFPLTVTSAQKNPTAFYLCASSGTSGGAARQYFGPGTRLTVT.

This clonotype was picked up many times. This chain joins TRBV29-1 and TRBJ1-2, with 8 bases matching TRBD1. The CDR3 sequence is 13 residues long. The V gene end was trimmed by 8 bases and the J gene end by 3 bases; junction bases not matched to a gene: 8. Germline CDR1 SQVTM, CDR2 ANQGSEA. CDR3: CSTRSGGDYGYTF. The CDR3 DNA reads TGCAGCACCCGTTCAGGGGGCGACTATGGCTACACCTTC.

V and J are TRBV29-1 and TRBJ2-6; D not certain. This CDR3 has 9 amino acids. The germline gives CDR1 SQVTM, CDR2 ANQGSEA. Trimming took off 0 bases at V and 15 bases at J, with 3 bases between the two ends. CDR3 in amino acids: CSVEEDLTF. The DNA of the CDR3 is TGCAGCGTTGAAGAGGACCTGACTTTC.

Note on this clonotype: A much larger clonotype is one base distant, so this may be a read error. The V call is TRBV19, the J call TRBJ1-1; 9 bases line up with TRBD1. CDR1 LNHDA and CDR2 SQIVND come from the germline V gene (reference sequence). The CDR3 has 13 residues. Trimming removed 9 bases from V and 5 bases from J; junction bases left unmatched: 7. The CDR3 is CASGTGPRTEAFF. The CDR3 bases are TGTGCCAGCGGGACAGGGCCAAGGACTGAAGCTTTCTTT.

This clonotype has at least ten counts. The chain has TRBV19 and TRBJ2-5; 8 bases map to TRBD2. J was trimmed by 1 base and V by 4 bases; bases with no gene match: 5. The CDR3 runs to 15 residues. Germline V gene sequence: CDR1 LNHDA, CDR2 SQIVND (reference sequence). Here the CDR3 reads CASSTPGTSQETQYF. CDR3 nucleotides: TGTGCCAGTAGTACCCCCGGGACTAGCCAAGAGACCCAGTACTTC.

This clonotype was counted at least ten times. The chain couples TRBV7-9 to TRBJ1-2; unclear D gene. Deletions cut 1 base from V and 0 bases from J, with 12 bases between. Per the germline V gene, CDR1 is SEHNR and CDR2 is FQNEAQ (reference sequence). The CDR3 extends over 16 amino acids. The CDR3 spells CASSLGGTLSNYGYTF. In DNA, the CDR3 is TGTGCCAGCAGCTTAGGCGGCACCTTATCTAACTATGGCTACACCTTC.

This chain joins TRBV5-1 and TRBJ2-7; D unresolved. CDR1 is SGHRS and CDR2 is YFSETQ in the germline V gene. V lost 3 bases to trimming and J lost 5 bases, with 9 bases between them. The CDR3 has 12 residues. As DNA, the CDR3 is TGCGCCAGCAGCTATAGCAAGGACGAGCAGTACTTC. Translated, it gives CASSYSKDEQYF. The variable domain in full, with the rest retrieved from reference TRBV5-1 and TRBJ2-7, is KAGVTQTPRYLIKTRGQQVTLSCSPISGHRSVSWYQQTPGQGLQFLFEYFSETQRNKGNFPGRFSGRQFSNSRSEMNVSTLELGDSALYLCASSYSKDEQYFGPGTRLTVT.

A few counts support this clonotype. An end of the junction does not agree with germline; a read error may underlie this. The CDR3 loop is CASTGLANTGELFF. CDR3 nucleotides: TGTGCCAGCACCGGACTGGCGAACACCGGGGAGCTGTTTTTT. The V call is TRBV10-2, the J call TRBJ2-2; possibly TRBD2 for D (5 bases). The CDR3 is 14 residues long. CDR1 WSHSY and CDR2 SAAADI come from the germline V gene.

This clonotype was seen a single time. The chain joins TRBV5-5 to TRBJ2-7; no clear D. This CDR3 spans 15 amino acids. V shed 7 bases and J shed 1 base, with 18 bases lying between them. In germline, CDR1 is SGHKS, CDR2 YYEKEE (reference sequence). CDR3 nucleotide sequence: TGTGCCAGCTCACCGGCGTCAGGTCAATCCTACGAGCAGTACTTC. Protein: CASSPASGQSYEQYF.

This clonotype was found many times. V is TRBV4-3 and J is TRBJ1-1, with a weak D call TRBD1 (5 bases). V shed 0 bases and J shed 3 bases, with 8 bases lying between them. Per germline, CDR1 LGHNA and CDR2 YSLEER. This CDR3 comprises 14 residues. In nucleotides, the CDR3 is TGCGCCAGCAGCCAAGATCTGGGGGACACTGAAGCTTTCTTT. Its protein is CASSQDLGDTEAFF.

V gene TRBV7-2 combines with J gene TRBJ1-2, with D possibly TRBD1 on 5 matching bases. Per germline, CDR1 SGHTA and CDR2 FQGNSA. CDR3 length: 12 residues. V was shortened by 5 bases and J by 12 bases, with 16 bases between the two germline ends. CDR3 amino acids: CASSPDIYGNTF. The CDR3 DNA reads TGTGCCAGCAGCCCGGACATCTACGGAAACACCTTC. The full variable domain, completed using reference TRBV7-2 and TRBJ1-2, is GAGVSQSPSNKVTEKGKDVELRCDPISGHTALYWYRQSLGQGLEFLIYFQGNSAPDKSGLPSDRFSAERTGGSVSTLTIQRTQQEDSAVYLCASSPDIYGNTFGSGTRLTVV.

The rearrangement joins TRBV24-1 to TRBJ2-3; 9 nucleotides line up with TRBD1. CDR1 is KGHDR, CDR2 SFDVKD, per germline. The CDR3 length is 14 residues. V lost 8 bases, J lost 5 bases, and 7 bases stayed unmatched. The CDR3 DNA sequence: TGTGCCACCACCACAGGGGGCGAGGGAGATACGCAGTATTTT. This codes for CATTTGGEGDTQYF.

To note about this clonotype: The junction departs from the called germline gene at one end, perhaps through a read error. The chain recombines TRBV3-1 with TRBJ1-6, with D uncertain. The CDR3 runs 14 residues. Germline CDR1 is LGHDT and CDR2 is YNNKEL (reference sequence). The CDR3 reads CASSSIGYNPPLHF. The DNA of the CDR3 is TGTGCCAGCAGCTCTATCGGATATAATCCACCCCTCCACTTT.

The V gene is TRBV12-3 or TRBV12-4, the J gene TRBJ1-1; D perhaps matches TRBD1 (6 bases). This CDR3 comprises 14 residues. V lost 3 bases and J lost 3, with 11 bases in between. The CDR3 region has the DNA TGTGCCAGCAGTTTTGCGGAGGGGGACACTGAAGCTTTCTTT. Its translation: CASSFAEGDTEAFF.

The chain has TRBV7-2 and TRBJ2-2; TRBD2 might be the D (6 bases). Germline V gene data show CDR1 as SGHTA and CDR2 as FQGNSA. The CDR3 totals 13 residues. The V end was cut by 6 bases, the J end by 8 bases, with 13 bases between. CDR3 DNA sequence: TGTGCCAGCAGGGGGGGACCTAAAGGGGAGCTGTTTTTT. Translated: CASRGGPKGELFF.

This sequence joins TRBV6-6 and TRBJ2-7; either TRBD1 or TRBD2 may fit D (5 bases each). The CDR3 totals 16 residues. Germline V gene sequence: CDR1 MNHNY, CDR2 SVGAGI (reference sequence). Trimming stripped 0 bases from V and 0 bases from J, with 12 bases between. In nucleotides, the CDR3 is TGTGCCAGCAGTTACTCGATACAGGACTTCTCCTACGAGCAGTACTTC. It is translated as CASSYSIQDFSYEQYF.

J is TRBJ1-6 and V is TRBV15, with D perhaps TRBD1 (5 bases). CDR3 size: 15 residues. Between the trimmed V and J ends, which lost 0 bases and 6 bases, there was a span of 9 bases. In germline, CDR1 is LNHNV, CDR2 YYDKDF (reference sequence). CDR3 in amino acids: CATSRDNGGNSPLHF. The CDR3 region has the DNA TGTGCCACCAGCAGAGATAACGGGGGTAATTCACCCCTCCACTTT.

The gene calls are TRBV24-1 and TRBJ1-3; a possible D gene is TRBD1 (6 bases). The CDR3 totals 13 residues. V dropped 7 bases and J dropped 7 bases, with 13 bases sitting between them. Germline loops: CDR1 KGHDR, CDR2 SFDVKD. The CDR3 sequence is CATSGTNANTIYF. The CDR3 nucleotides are TGTGCCACCAGCGGGACAAACGCGAACACCATATATTTT.

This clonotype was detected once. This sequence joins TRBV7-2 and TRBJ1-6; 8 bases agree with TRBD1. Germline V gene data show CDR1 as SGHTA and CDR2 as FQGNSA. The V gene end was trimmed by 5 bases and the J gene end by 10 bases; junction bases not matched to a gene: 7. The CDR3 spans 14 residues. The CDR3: CASSAGQGKSPLHF. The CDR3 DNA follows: TGTGCCAGCAGCGCCGGACAGGGAAAATCACCCCTCCACTTT. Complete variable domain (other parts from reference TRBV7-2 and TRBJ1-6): GAGVSQSPSNKVTEKGKDVELRCDPISGHTALYWYRQSLGQGLEFLIYFQGNSAPDKSGLPSDRFSAERTGGSVSTLTIQRTQQEDSAVYLCASSAGQGKSPLHFGNGTRLTVT.

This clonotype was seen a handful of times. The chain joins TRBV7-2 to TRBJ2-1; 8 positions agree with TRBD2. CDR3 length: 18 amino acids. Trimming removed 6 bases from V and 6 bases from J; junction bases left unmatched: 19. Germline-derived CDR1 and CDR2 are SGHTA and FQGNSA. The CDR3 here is CASRPAHGSGGGVNEQFF. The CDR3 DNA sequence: TGTGCCAGCAGGCCTGCACATGGTTCGGGGGGGGGAGTCAATGAGCAGTTCTTC.

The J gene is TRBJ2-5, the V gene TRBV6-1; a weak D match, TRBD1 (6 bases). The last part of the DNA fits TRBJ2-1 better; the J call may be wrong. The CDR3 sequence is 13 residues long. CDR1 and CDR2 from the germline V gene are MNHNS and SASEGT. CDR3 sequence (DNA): TGTGCCAGCAGTCGACACGGGACATTCGAGCAGTTCTTC. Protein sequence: CASSRHGTFEQFF.

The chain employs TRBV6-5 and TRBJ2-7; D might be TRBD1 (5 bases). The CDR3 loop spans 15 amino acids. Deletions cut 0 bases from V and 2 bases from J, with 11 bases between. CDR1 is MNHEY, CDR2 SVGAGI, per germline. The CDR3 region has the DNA TGTGCCAGCAGTTACTCGACCGACAGCGCCTACGAGCAGTACTTC. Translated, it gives CASSYSTDSAYEQYF.

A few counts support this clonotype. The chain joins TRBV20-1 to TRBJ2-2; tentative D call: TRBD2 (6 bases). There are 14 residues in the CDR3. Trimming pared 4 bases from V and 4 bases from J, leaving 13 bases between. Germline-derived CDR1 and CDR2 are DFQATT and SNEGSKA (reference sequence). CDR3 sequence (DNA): TGCAGTGCTAATAGCGGTGGTTTCACCGGGGAGCTGTTTTTT. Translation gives CSANSGGFTGELFF.

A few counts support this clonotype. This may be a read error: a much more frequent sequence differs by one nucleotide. This CDR3 is CASSGSSGKEAQYF. The CDR3 bases are TGTGCCAGCAGCGGATCTAGCGGGAAGGAGGCCCAGTACTTC. The chain couples TRBV9 to TRBJ2-5; 9 nucleotides agree with TRBD2. The trim removed 3 bases at V and 9 bases at J, leaving 9 bases unmatched. In germline, CDR1 is SGDLS, CDR2 YYNGEE. The CDR3 loop spans 14 amino acids.